The 26 T cell receptor beta chains below were found in one sample sequenced in a study of shared clonotypes between healthy human individuals. As defined, naive CD8 cells were CD45RO-negative and positively selected for CCR7, with terminally differentiated effector memory CD45RA+ cells excluded. Only in-frame clones appear in the TCRdb table, and some are missing; sequencing was by immunoSEQ multiplex PCR. The repertoire holds about 650,000 clones, with around 95% as singletons. The specimen was naive CD8+ T cells sorted from blood. These receptors came from a woman between 25 and 40 years old in good health.

V usage is TRBV28 and J usage is TRBJ2-3, with TRBD2 matching over 15 bases. The CDR3 sequence is 17 residues long. The V and J ends lost 5 bases and 5 bases, in that order; junction bases with no gene match: 8. CDR1 and CDR2 (germline): MDHEN, SYDVKM. In DNA, the CDR3 is TGTGCCAGCAGTCCCTGGACTAGCGGGAGGGGTGAAGATACGCAGTATTTT. This gives the protein CASSPWTSGRGEDTQYF.

The chain is built from TRBV28 and TRBJ1-5, with 7 bases identical to TRBD1. V was clipped by 6 bases and J by 4 bases; unmatched bases: 0. Germline CDR1 is MDHEN and CDR2 is SYDVKM. The CDR3 contains 12 residues. For the CDR3, the DNA is TGTGCCAGCAGGACAGGGAATCAGCCCCAGCATTTT. The encoded protein is CASRTGNQPQHF.

The chain has TRBV30 and TRBJ2-1, with 8 bases that match TRBD1. This CDR3 has 13 residues. V was clipped by 5 bases and J by 6 bases; unmatched bases: 6. Germline loops: CDR1 GTSNPN, CDR2 SVGIG (reference sequence). The CDR3 DNA reads as TGTGCCTGGGGCGACACAGGGGGCAATGAGCAGTTCTTC. It encodes CAWGDTGGNEQFF.

The chain is built from TRBV6-1 and TRBJ2-7; no clear D gene. Germline V gene sequence: CDR1 MNHNS, CDR2 SASEGT. The CDR3 has 16 residues. V was clipped by 1 base and J by 3 bases, with 16 bases between them. As DNA, the CDR3 is TGTGCCAGCAGTGAAGGGCCCCCCCCGTCGAACTACGAGCAGTACTTC. It is translated as CASSEGPPPSNYEQYF.

Of note for this clone: A junction boundary mismatches the germline segment, possibly from a read error. The genes are TRBV27 and TRBJ2-7, with D hard to call. CDR1 is MNHEY and CDR2 is SMNVEV in the germline V gene (reference sequence). This CDR3 contains 12 residues. CDR3 DNA sequence: TGTGCCAGCAGTTTACCCTCCCACGAGCAGTACTTC. It yields the protein CASSLPSHEQYF.

The J gene is TRBJ2-1, the V gene TRBV6-5; D remains ambiguous. Between the trimmed V and J ends, which lost 2 bases and 4 bases, there was a span of 6 bases. This CDR3 comprises 13 residues. Germline CDR1 is MNHEY and CDR2 is SVGAGI. The CDR3 DNA reads TGTGCCAGCAGTTACGCATGGTACAATGAGCAGTTCTTC. The encoded protein is CASSYAWYNEQFF.

CDR3 amino acids: CASSLDPTGAIDNGYTF. DNA of the CDR3: TGTGCCAGCAGCTTAGACCCGACAGGGGCCATTGACAATGGCTACACCTTC. The V call is TRBV11-2, the J call TRBJ1-2; 8 bases match TRBD1. CDR3 length: 17 residues. Germline V gene sequence: CDR1 SGHAT, CDR2 FQNNGV. J gave up 6 bases and V 0 bases, and 12 bases lay outside the gene matches.

The V and J genes are TRBV19 and TRBJ1-3; a possible D gene is TRBD1 (6 bases). There are 17 residues in the CDR3. Germline V gene lookup returns CDR1 LNHDA and CDR2 SQIVND (reference sequence). The ends were cut back, 5 bases at V and 3 bases at J, with 20 bases in the middle. The CDR3 sequence: CASSFFFSRGDGNTIYF. CDR3 sequence (DNA): TGTGCCAGTAGTTTCTTTTTCTCCAGGGGAGATGGAAACACCATATATTTT. Supplemented by reference TRBV19 and TRBJ1-3, the full variable domain reads DGGITQSPKYLFRKEGQNVTLSCEQNLNHDAMYWYRQDPGQGLRLIYYSQIVNDFQKGDIAEGYSVSREKKESFPLTVTSAQKNPTAFYLCASSFFFSRGDGNTIYFGEGSWLTVV.

J is TRBJ2-2 and V is TRBV28; D is ambiguous. Germline V gene sequence: CDR1 MDHEN, CDR2 SYDVKM. V was trimmed by 7 bases and J by 5 bases, leaving 8 bases between them. The CDR3 consists of 12 residues. This chain's CDR3 is CASTNETGELFF. CDR3 nucleotide sequence: TGTGCCAGCACCAACGAGACCGGGGAGCTGTTTTTT.

This clone was seen only a few times. The CDR3 loop is CASARWNTEAFF. The CDR3 DNA reads TGTGCCAGCGCACGGTGGAACACTGAAGCTTTCTTT. The chain combines TRBV5-6 with TRBJ1-1; D unclear. V lost 7 bases to trimming and J lost 1 base, with 8 bases between them. The CDR3 is 12 residues long. The V gene's germline CDR1 is SGHDT and CDR2 YYEEEE.

The chain carries TRBV2 and TRBJ1-5; 10 nucleotides match TRBD1. CDR3 length: 15 amino acids. CDR1 is SNHLY and CDR2 is FYNNEI in the germline V gene. V lost 6 bases, J lost 3 bases, and 5 bases stayed unmatched. The CDR3 spells CASRMGQGNNQPQHF. The CDR3, as DNA: TGTGCCAGCAGGATGGGACAGGGGAACAATCAGCCCCAGCATTTT.

The genes are TRBV19 and TRBJ2-6; D tentatively fits TRBD1 or TRBD2 (5 bases each). Germline V gene sequence: CDR1 LNHDA, CDR2 SQIVND (reference sequence). The CDR3 has 16 residues. The germline V and J ends were trimmed by 9 bases and 0 bases, with 15 bases remaining between them. CDR3 region: CASTRDEASGANVLTF. The CDR3 region has the DNA TGTGCCAGCACCAGGGACGAAGCCTCTGGGGCCAACGTCCTGACTTTC.

This clone was recorded only once. This chain's CDR3 is CASSSKREGPYEQYF. The DNA for the CDR3 is TGTGCCAGCAGTTCGAAGCGGGAAGGCCCCTACGAGCAGTACTTC. The chain carries TRBV27 and TRBJ2-7; 7 nucleotides align to TRBD2. The J segment lost 2 bases and the V segment lost 4 bases, leaving 8 bases of the junction unmatched. The CDR3 loop spans 15 amino acids. Germline loops: CDR1 MNHEY, CDR2 SMNVEV (reference sequence).

In this sample, this clone turned up a few times. Within the sample, other DNA sequences also encode this same CDR3. This chain joins TRBV28 and TRBJ1-5, with D hard to call. This CDR3 has 11 amino acids. The germline V gene has CDR1 MDHEN and CDR2 SYDVKM. V lost 3 bases and J lost 4, with 1 base in between. CDR3 in DNA: TGTGCCAGCAGTTTTAATCAGCCCCAGCATTTT. Protein: CASSFNQPQHF.

The CDR3 sequence: CATSRDLSISGNYGYTF. For the CDR3, the DNA is TGTGCCACCAGCAGAGATCTATCTATTTCCGGAAACTATGGCTACACCTTC. This sequence joins TRBV15 and TRBJ1-2; D remains unclear. Trimming removed 0 bases from V and 2 bases from J, with 16 bases in between. Germline CDR1 LNHNV, CDR2 YYDKDF (reference sequence). CDR3 length: 17 residues.

The chain combines TRBV4-2 with TRBJ1-1, with D maybe TRBD1 (6 bases). V lost 1 base to trimming and J lost 4 bases, with 13 bases between them. Germline CDR1 reads LGHNA; CDR2 reads YNFKEQ. The CDR3 has 15 residues. DNA for the CDR3: TGTGCCAGCAGCCAAGTTGCCAGGGGATCCACTGAAGCTTTCTTT. It codes for CASSQVARGSTEAFF.

This rearrangement joins TRBV27 to TRBJ2-5, with D tentatively TRBD2 (6 bases). The better agreement between TRBJ2-7 and the DNA end casts doubt on the J call. This CDR3 comprises 13 residues. Germline-derived CDR1 and CDR2 are MNHEY and SMNVEV (reference sequence). The CDR3 bases are TGTGCCAGCAGTTTCTCGACTAGATCCGAGCAGTACTTC. Translated, it gives CASSFSTRSEQYF.

This rearrangement joins TRBV29-1 to TRBJ2-1, with 7 bases fitting TRBD1. V was clipped by 3 bases and J by 3 bases; unmatched bases: 8. Germline V gene data show CDR1 as SQVTM and CDR2 as ANQGSEA. The length of the CDR3 is 15 residues. CDR3 nucleotides: TGCAGCGTTGAGCGCCGGGACAGAGGCTACAATGAGCAGTTCTTC. Its protein is CSVERRDRGYNEQFF.

DNA of the CDR3: TGTGCCAGCAGCTCCCCTAGGACGGCCAAAGAGACCCAGTACTTC. As protein: CASSSPRTAKETQYF. This chain links TRBV13 with TRBJ2-5; unclear D gene. From germline, CDR1 is PRHDT and CDR2 FYEKMQ (reference sequence). The germline V and J ends were trimmed by 4 bases and 3 bases, with 15 bases remaining between them. The CDR3 sequence is 15 residues long.

The CDR3 region is CASSPGTLGETQYF. CDR3 nucleotide sequence: TGTGCCAGCAGCCCTGGGACCCTGGGGGAGACCCAGTACTTC. The chain carries TRBV7-9 and TRBJ2-5; D tentatively reads TRBD1 or TRBD2 (5 bases each). Germline assignment: CDR1 SEHNR and CDR2 FQNEAQ (reference sequence). This CDR3 comprises 14 residues. The germline V and J ends were trimmed by 5 bases and 5 bases, with 15 bases remaining between them. Drawing the rest from reference TRBV7-9 and TRBJ2-5, the complete variable domain is DTGVSQNPRHKITKRGQNVTFRCDPISEHNRLYWYRQTLGQGPEFLTYFQNEAQLEKSRLLSDRFSAERPKGSFSTLEIQRTEQGDSAMYLCASSPGTLGETQYFGPGTRLLVL.

The J gene is TRBJ1-1, the V gene TRBV5-1, with D unresolved. The CDR3 is 15 residues long. The germline V gene has CDR1 SGHRS and CDR2 YFSETQ. Trimming took 2 bases from V and 5 from J, leaving 16 bases between them. The CDR3 coding sequence is TGCGCCAGCAGCTTATTCCGTGAAAGCCCAACTGAAGCTTTCTTT. As protein: CASSLFRESPTEAFF.

The chain combines TRBV4-2 with TRBJ2-1, with TRBD2 matching over 7 bases. The CDR3 runs 14 residues. V shed 0 bases and J 5 bases; nucleotides not matched to a gene: 1. The germline V gene has CDR1 LGHNA and CDR2 YNFKEQ. The CDR3 loop is CASSQDAGDNEQFF. CDR3 nucleotide sequence: TGTGCCAGCAGCCAAGATGCGGGAGACAATGAGCAGTTCTTC.

V gene TRBV19 combines with J gene TRBJ2-7; D gene ambiguous. The germline V gene encodes CDR1 LNHDA and CDR2 SQIVND (reference sequence). CDR3 length: 13 amino acids. The V gene lost 3 bases and the J gene lost 0 bases, with 6 bases spanning the gap. CDR3 residues: CASSMADSYEQYF. The CDR3 coding sequence is TGTGCCAGTAGTATGGCAGACTCCTACGAGCAGTACTTC. Together with reference TRBV19 and TRBJ2-7, the CDR3 gives the full variable domain: DGGITQSPKYLFRKEGQNVTLSCEQNLNHDAMYWYRQDPGQGLRLIYYSQIVNDFQKGDIAEGYSVSREKKESFPLTVTSAQKNPTAFYLCASSMADSYEQYFGPGTRLTVT.

The chain combines TRBV10-1 with TRBJ2-2, with D hard to call. Deletions cut 3 bases from V and 6 bases from J, with 5 bases between. The germline V gene has CDR1 WNHNN and CDR2 SYGVQD (reference sequence). The CDR3 consists of 12 residues. The CDR3 DNA follows: TGCGCCAGCAGTGAAGTCCCCGGGGAGCTGTTTTTT. It codes for CASSEVPGELFF.

The CDR3 here is CASSLTSGTGYEQYF. Here the CDR3 DNA reads TGTGCCAGCAGCCTGACTAGCGGGACAGGATACGAGCAGTACTTC. The V call is TRBV5-4, the J call TRBJ2-7, with 11 bases matching TRBD2. Germline V gene data show CDR1 as SGHNT and CDR2 as YYREEE (reference sequence). The V segment lost 4 bases and the J segment 4 bases; nucleotides outside the gene matches: 7. The CDR3 contains 15 residues.

This sequence joins TRBV27 and TRBJ2-7; the D is unclear. Per germline, CDR1 MNHEY and CDR2 SMNVEV (reference sequence). The CDR3 has 13 residues. The V end was cut by 4 bases, the J end by 3 bases, with 10 bases between. CDR3 sequence (DNA): TGTGCCAGCAGTTGGCAGGAGAGCTACGAGCAGTACTTC. This translates into CASSWQESYEQYF.